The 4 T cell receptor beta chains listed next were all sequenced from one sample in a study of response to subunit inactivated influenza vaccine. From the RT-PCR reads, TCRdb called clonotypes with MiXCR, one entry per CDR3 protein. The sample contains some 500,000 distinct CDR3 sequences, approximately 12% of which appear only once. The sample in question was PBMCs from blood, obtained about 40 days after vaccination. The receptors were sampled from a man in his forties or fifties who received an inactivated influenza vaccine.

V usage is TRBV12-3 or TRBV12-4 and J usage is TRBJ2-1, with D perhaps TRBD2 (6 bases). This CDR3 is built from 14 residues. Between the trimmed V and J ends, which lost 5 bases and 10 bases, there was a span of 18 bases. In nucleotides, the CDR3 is TGTGCCAGCAGTCCCATGCGGGGCCCCAAGGAGCAGTTCTTC. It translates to CASSPMRGPKEQFF.

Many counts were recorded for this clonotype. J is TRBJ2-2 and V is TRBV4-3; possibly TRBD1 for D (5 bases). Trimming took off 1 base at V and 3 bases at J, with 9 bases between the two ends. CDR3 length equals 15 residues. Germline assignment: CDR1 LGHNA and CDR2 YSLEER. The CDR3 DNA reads TGCGCCAGCAGCCAAGCAAGGGGCGACACCGGGGAGCTGTTTTTT. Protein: CASSQARGDTGELFF.

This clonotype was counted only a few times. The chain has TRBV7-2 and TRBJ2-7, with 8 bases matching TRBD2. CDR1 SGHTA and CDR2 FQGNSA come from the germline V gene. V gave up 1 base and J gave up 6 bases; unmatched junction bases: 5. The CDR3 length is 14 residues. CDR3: CASSLDGRGGEQYF. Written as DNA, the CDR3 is TGTGCCAGCAGCTTAGACGGGAGGGGGGGCGAGCAGTACTTC.

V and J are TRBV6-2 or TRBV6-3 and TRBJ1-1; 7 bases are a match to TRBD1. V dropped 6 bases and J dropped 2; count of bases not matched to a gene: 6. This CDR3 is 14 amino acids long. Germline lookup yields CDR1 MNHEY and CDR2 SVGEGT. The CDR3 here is CASRKTGSNTEAFF. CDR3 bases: TGTGCCAGCAGAAAGACAGGGTCTAACACTGAAGCTTTCTTT.